Below, 29 T cell receptor beta chains from the same sample are listed, as sequenced in a study of shared clonotypes between healthy human individuals. CD45RO-negative CD8 cells positively selected for CCR7 made up the naive population, which excluded terminally differentiated effector memory CD45RA+ cells. Here immunoSEQ multiplex PCR was the method, and the copy in TCRdb shows in-frame clones only, minus some. Here the sample spans around 2,000,000 clones, roughly 95% being singletons. Sample: naive CD8+ T cells sorted from blood. These receptor sequences come from a man aged 18 to 29 in good health.

The chain links TRBV7-9 to TRBJ2-1; D gene ambiguous. The CDR3 sequence is 16 residues long. Trimming left V 5 bases short and J 9 bases short, with 23 bases between. Looked up from germline, CDR1 is SEHNR and CDR2 is FQNEAQ (reference sequence). The CDR3 here is CASSTPATLLGIEQFF. DNA for the CDR3: TGTGCCAGCAGCACACCAGCGACCCTCCTGGGTATTGAGCAGTTCTTC. The full variable domain, in which reference TRBV7-9 and TRBJ2-1 provide the parts outside the CDR3, is DTGVSQNPRHKITKRGQNVTFRCDPISEHNRLYWYRQTLGQGPEFLTYFQNEAQLEKSRLLSDRFSAERPKGSFSTLEIQRTEQGDSAMYLCASSTPATLLGIEQFFGPGTRLTVL.

V gene TRBV30 combines with J gene TRBJ2-3; 8 bases agree with TRBD2. The CDR3 is 14 amino acids. Trimming cost V 2 bases and J 2 bases; bases outside gene matches: 3. Germline V CDR1 and CDR2: GTSNPN, SVGIG (reference sequence). The DNA for the CDR3 is TGTGCCTGGAGTATAGCGGGGTTCACAGATACGCAGTATTTT. Protein product: CAWSIAGFTDTQYF. Combining the CDR3 with reference TRBV30 and TRBJ2-3 gives the whole variable domain SQTIHQWPATLVQPVGSPLSLECTVEGTSNPNLYWYRQAAGRGLQLLFYSVGIGQISSEVPQNLSASRPQDRQFILSSKKLLLSDSGFYLCAWSIAGFTDTQYFGPGTRLTVL.

CDR3 residues: CASSIGLNEGETQYF. CDR3 nucleotide sequence: TGTGCCAGTAGTATCGGACTCAATGAGGGAGAGACCCAGTACTTC. The chain is built from TRBV19 and TRBJ2-5; maybe TRBD2 (5 bases). Per the germline V gene, CDR1 is LNHDA and CDR2 is SQIVND (reference sequence). The V end lost 3 bases, the J end lost 4 bases, and 15 bases lay between the germline ends. There are 15 residues in the CDR3.

This chain links TRBV5-1 with TRBJ2-5, with D uncertain. The V gene lost 1 base and the J gene lost 4 bases, with 11 bases spanning the gap. The germline V gene encodes CDR1 SGHRS and CDR2 YFSETQ. The CDR3 has 14 residues. The DNA for the CDR3 is TGCGCCAGCAGCTTGTTGGGCACCATAGAGACCCAGTACTTC. Protein product: CASSLLGTIETQYF.

As concerns this clone: Within the sample, other DNA sequences also encode this same CDR3. The J gene is TRBJ2-2, the V gene TRBV9; possibly TRBD1 or TRBD2 for D (5 bases each). The CDR3 has 15 amino acids. Per germline, CDR1 SGDLS and CDR2 YYNGEE. The V gene lost 4 bases and the J gene lost 0 bases, with 10 bases spanning the gap. CDR3 in DNA: TGTGCCAGCAGCTCAGGGACGACGAACACCGGGGAGCTGTTTTTT. Translating it yields CASSSGTTNTGELFF. The entire variable domain, with the rest obtained from reference TRBV9 and TRBJ2-2, is as follows: DSGVTQTPKHLITATGQRVTLRCSPRSGDLSVYWYQQSLDQGLQFLIQYYNGEERAKGNILERFSAQQFPDLHSELNLSSLELGDSALYFCASSSGTTNTGELFFGEGSRLTVL.

The V gene is TRBV5-1, the J gene TRBJ2-7, with D maybe TRBD2 (5 bases). Germline CDR1 SGHRS, CDR2 YFSETQ. The CDR3 has 13 amino acids. Trimming pared 2 bases from V and 2 bases from J, leaving 8 bases between. The CDR3 DNA is TGCGCCAGCAGCTTCCGGGAAACCTACGAGCAGTACTTC. It is translated as CASSFRETYEQYF.

This clone was seen more than once but under ten times. V gene TRBV18 combines with J gene TRBJ2-2; D remains ambiguous. The length of the CDR3 is 16 residues. V was clipped by 2 bases and J by 5 bases, with 15 bases between them. The germline V gene has CDR1 KGHSH and CDR2 LQKENI. The DNA of the CDR3 is TGTGCCAGCTCACCATTATGGTCTCTGGGGACCGGGGAGCTGTTTTTT. Protein sequence: CASSPLWSLGTGELFF.

The chain couples TRBV10-1 to TRBJ2-7; 7 positions match TRBD2. V was pared by 6 bases and J by 2 bases, with 4 bases of the junction left unmatched. The CDR3 is 13 amino acids. Germline V CDR1 and CDR2: WNHNN, SYGVQD (reference sequence). For the CDR3, the DNA is TGCGCCAGCAGCCGGGACTATCCCTACGAGCAGTACTTC. The encoded protein is CASSRDYPYEQYF.

The chain combines TRBV4-1 with TRBJ2-1; a possible D gene is TRBD2 (7 bases). This CDR3 spans 17 amino acids. Germline CDR1 and CDR2: MGHRA and YSYEKL. The V gene lost 0 bases and the J gene lost 4 bases, with 16 bases spanning the gap. CDR3 protein: CASSQDGGGLGYNEQFF. CDR3 nucleotide sequence: TGCGCCAGCAGCCAAGATGGGGGGGGCCTCGGGTACAATGAGCAGTTCTTC.

The rearrangement joins TRBV5-1 to TRBJ1-5, with 7 bases aligning to TRBD1. The CDR3 sequence is 14 residues long. V was clipped by 4 bases and J by 0 bases; unmatched bases: 1. CDR1 is SGHRS, CDR2 YFSETQ, per germline. The CDR3 DNA reads as TGCGCCAGCAGCCCAGGGGGTAGCAATCAGCCCCAGCATTTT. Translating gives CASSPGGSNQPQHF.

The rearrangement uses TRBV6-6 and TRBJ2-3; D unresolved. With 8 bases removed from V and 4 bases from J, the gap between germline ends came to 4 bases. CDR1 MNHNY and CDR2 SVGAGI come from the germline V gene (reference sequence). The CDR3 covers 10 residues. CDR3 protein: CASWSDTQYF. In DNA, the CDR3 is TGTGCCAGCTGGTCAGATACGCAGTATTTT.

The rearrangement uses TRBV4-1 and TRBJ2-4, with D perhaps TRBD2 (7 bases). The V and J ends lost 7 bases and 0 bases respectively, with 16 bases between them. Germline V gene data show CDR1 as MGHRA and CDR2 as YSYEKL. This CDR3 is built from 16 residues. CDR3 sequence reads: CASTGGRGVAKNIQYF. The CDR3 DNA sequence: TGCGCCAGCACCGGAGGGAGGGGGGTAGCCAAAAACATTCAGTACTTC.

The chain has TRBV10-2 and TRBJ2-7; D unclear. This CDR3 region has 14 residues. Germline V gene lookup returns CDR1 WSHSY and CDR2 SAAADI. V lost 2 bases to trimming and J lost 3 bases, with 11 bases between them. CDR3 in DNA: TGCGCCAGCAGTGAGGGCAGGAGCAACTACGAGCAGTACTTC. Amino acid sequence: CASSEGRSNYEQYF.

V usage is TRBV4-1 and J usage is TRBJ1-1; D is uncertain. The CDR3 is 12 amino acids. The V and J ends lost 3 bases and 8 bases respectively, with 10 bases between them. Per germline, CDR1 MGHRA and CDR2 YSYEKL. The CDR3 DNA reads TGCGCCAGCAGCCATTTCAACATAGAAGCTTTCTTT. It codes for CASSHFNIEAFF.

This rearrangement joins TRBV7-9 to TRBJ1-2; 10 bases fit TRBD1. The length of the CDR3 is 15 residues. After removal of 5 bases from V and 3 bases from J, the junction contained 6 bases not matched to a gene. The germline gives CDR1 SEHNR, CDR2 FQNEAQ (reference sequence). CDR3: CASSRPTGGYYGYTF. The CDR3 nucleotides are TGTGCCAGCAGCCGCCCGACAGGGGGCTACTATGGCTACACCTTC.

J is TRBJ2-7 and V is TRBV6-5; possibly TRBD1 for D (5 bases). Trimming removed 2 bases from V and 3 bases from J, with 14 bases in between. This CDR3 has 15 residues. From germline, CDR1 is MNHEY and CDR2 SVGAGI. As DNA, the CDR3 is TGTGCCAGCAGTTACCGTGAAGGGGCCTACTACGAGCAGTACTTC. Translation: CASSYREGAYYEQYF.

The chain is built from TRBV4-1 and TRBJ2-5; 9 bases fit TRBD1. The CDR3 contains 18 residues. The germline V gene encodes CDR1 MGHRA and CDR2 YSYEKL. Trimming removed 2 bases from V and 5 bases from J; junction bases left unmatched: 15. CDR3 amino acids: CASSQQYLGTGTGETQYF. As DNA, the CDR3 is TGCGCCAGCAGCCAACAATATTTGGGGACAGGGACGGGGGAGACCCAGTACTTC.

This clone came up a few times. The genes are TRBV6-5 and TRBJ1-6; D is ambiguous. The CDR3 extends over 14 amino acids. CDR1 and CDR2 from the germline V gene are MNHEY and SVGAGI. V was cut by 2 bases and J by 8 bases, with 10 bases left in between. The DNA for the CDR3 is TGTGCCAGCAGTTACAATGCAGGTTATTCACCCCTCCACTTT. This gives the protein CASSYNAGYSPLHF.

This clone occurred once. The chain is built from TRBV4-2 and TRBJ1-1; D unclear. V was shortened by 1 base and J by 0 bases, with 12 bases between the two germline ends. The germline V gene has CDR1 LGHNA and CDR2 YNFKEQ. CDR3 size: 16 residues. The CDR3 sequence is CASSQGNDAVNTEAFF. CDR3 sequence (DNA): TGTGCCAGCAGCCAAGGGAATGACGCCGTGAACACTGAAGCTTTCTTT.

The chain links TRBV10-3 to TRBJ2-1; TRBD2 might be the D (5 bases). Trimming took off 0 bases at V and 10 bases at J, with 13 bases between the two ends. The CDR3 loop spans 14 amino acids. The germline gives CDR1 ENHRY, CDR2 SYGVKD. Here the CDR3 reads CAISESRAAQEQFF. For the CDR3, the DNA is TGTGCCATCAGTGAGTCGAGGGCAGCCCAAGAGCAGTTCTTC.

The chain joins TRBV9 to TRBJ2-7; D may match TRBD1 or TRBD2 (5 bases each). The CDR3 length is 16 residues. Trimming removed 3 bases at V and 3 bases at J, with 19 bases between. CDR1 is SGDLS, CDR2 YYNGEE, per germline. The CDR3 DNA reads TGTGCCAGCAGCGCCGGGGACGGCCGAGATATCTACGAGCAGTACTTC. Protein sequence: CASSAGDGRDIYEQYF.

The chain employs TRBV6-5 and TRBJ2-3, with TRBD2 matching 8 bases. Germline lookup yields CDR1 MNHEY and CDR2 SVGAGI. V shed 2 bases, J shed 3 bases, and the junction held 4 bases outside the gene matches. There are 15 residues in the CDR3. CDR3 sequence: CASSYPRGGTDTQYF. CDR3 coding DNA: TGTGCCAGCAGTTACCCCCGCGGGGGGACAGATACGCAGTATTTT.

This chain connects TRBV5-4 to TRBJ2-1; 7 bases are shared with TRBD2. The CDR3 runs to 16 residues. Trimming removed 0 bases from V and 7 bases from J; junction bases left unmatched: 10. Germline V gene data show CDR1 as SGHNT and CDR2 as YYREEE (reference sequence). CDR3 coding DNA: TGTGCCAGCAGCTTGGACGGCGCGGGAGTGCGGAATGAGCAGTTCTTC. Protein sequence: CASSLDGAGVRNEQFF.

The rearrangement links TRBV28 to TRBJ1-5, with TRBD1 as a possible D gene (6 bases). The V end lost 4 bases, the J end lost 6 bases, and 25 bases lay between the germline ends. There are 18 residues in the CDR3. Germline CDR1 and CDR2: MDHEN and SYDVKM. CDR3 protein: CASSSPLIRRGDFQPQHF. In DNA form, the CDR3 reads TGTGCCAGCAGTTCCCCCCTTATTCGCAGGGGCGATTTTCAGCCCCAGCATTTT.

The J gene is TRBJ2-7, the V gene TRBV28, with TRBD1 matching 7 bases. The trim removed 5 bases at V and 2 bases at J, leaving 9 bases unmatched. Germline values: CDR1 MDHEN, CDR2 SYDVKM. The CDR3 has 15 amino acids. The CDR3 loop reads CASSPLQGHTYEQYF. Written as DNA, the CDR3 is TGTGCCAGCAGTCCCCTACAGGGGCACACCTACGAGCAGTACTTC.

J is TRBJ2-5 and V is TRBV29-1; 8 bases fit TRBD2. CDR3 length: 16 amino acids. Germline-derived CDR1 and CDR2 are SQVTM and ANQGSEA. J gave up 1 base and V 0 bases, and 7 bases lay outside the gene matches. This CDR3 reads CSVEDQTSEVQETQYF. Written as DNA, the CDR3 is TGCAGCGTTGAAGACCAGACTAGCGAGGTCCAAGAGACCCAGTACTTC.

The table lists this clone with a count of one. Within the sample, other DNA sequences also encode this same CDR3. This sequence joins TRBV7-6 and TRBJ2-1; a weak D match, TRBD2 (5 bases). The CDR3 is made up of 15 amino acids. The V and J ends lost 2 bases and 1 base respectively, with 9 bases between them. Per the germline V gene, CDR1 is SGHVS and CDR2 is FNYEAQ. CDR3: CASSLPPGSYNEQFF. CDR3 coding DNA: TGTGCCAGCAGCTTACCTCCGGGATCCTACAATGAGCAGTTCTTC.

On this clone itself: It is likely a read error: a sequence one base away is far more abundant. V is TRBV14 and J is TRBJ2-2, with D maybe TRBD2 (5 bases). Trimming stripped 3 bases from V and 6 bases from J, with 5 bases between. CDR1 is SGHDN and CDR2 is FVKESK in the germline V gene. The CDR3 extends over 12 amino acids. CDR3 in amino acids: CASSHGAGELFF. The CDR3, as DNA: TGTGCCAGCAGCCACGGGGCCGGGGAGCTGTTTTTT.

V is TRBV13 and J is TRBJ2-7, with D unclear. CDR1 and CDR2 (germline): PRHDT, FYEKMQ (reference sequence). The V and J ends lost 4 bases and 2 bases respectively, with 9 bases between them. The CDR3 length is 13 residues. The CDR3 DNA reads TGTGCCAGCAGCTCCCAGATTACCTACGAGCAGTACTTC. Translated, it gives CASSSQITYEQYF.